This T cell receptor (beta chain) derives from a study of response to subunit inactivated influenza vaccine. TCRdb called the RT-PCR reads again in MiXCR, with one record for every CDR3 protein. This sample has roughly 460,000 distinct CDR3 sequences, with 9.5% to 12% found just once. Deletions cut 3 bases from V and 7 bases from J, with 21 bases between. This CDR3 has 15 residues. Germline assignment: CDR1 SQVTM and CDR2 ANQGSEA. Study-level points and caveats: A suggestion made by the authors is that each seasonal influenza vaccination recruits few new T cells.

This clonotype has just a few counts. Its antigen is as yet unknown. This chain uses TRBV29-1 with TRBJ2-5, with D hard to call. Sequencing used PBMCs from blood, obtained 35 to 45 days after vaccination. The TCR comes from a man aged 50-60 years who received an inactivated influenza vaccine. The CDR3 spells CSVDLPSGALGTQYF. In DNA form, the CDR3 reads TGCAGCGTTGACCTGCCGTCGGGTGCCCTGGGGACCCAGTACTTC.